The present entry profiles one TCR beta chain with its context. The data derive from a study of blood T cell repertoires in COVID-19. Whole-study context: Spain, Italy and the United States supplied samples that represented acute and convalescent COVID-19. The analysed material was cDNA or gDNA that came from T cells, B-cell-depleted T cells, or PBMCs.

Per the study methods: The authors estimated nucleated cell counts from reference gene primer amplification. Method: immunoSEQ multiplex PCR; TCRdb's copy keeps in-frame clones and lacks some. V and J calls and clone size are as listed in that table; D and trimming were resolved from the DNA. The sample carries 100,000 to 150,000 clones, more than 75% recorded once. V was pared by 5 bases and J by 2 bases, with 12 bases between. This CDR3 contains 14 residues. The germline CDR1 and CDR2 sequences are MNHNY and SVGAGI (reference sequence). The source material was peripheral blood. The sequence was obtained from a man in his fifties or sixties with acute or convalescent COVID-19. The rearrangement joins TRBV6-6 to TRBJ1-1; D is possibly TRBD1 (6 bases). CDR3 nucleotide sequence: TGTGCCAGCAGTACGGGGACACCTAACACTGAAGCTTTCTTT. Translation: CASSTGTPNTEAFF.